The sequence of this TCR beta chain was determined in a study of cytomegalovirus exposure and HLA in healthy donors. Study-wide context: Caucasian-associated ancestry cluster membership applied to about 77% of a few hundred genotyped donors. General study results and limits: Rarity held for most TCR sequences, but there were some public TCRs that occurred in many donors. TCR beta chains numbering some 160 were designated cytomegalovirus-associated.

Both 60 Vbeta primers and 13 Jbeta primers went into the PCR. Produced via immunoSEQ multiplex PCR; TCRdb's table is partial and in-frame only. Of about 81,000 clones detected, around four fifths appear once; the ten largest clones hold 3%. Concerning this clone itself: No antigen is known for it. The junction does not match germline at one end; this may be a read error.

Germline assignment: CDR1 SEHNR and CDR2 FQNEAQ (reference sequence). The CDR3 is made up of 15 amino acids. This clonotype originated in a man aged 50-59 years in good health and CMV-seropositive. Source material: PBMCs. The chain couples TRBV7-9 to TRBJ1-1, with a possible D match to TRBD1 (6 bases). The CDR3 DNA follows: TGTTCCAGCAGCGACAAACCTACAGGGATGGCTGAAGCTTTCTTT. This codes for CSSSDKPTGMAEAFF.